The rows below give T cell receptor beta chains drawn from one sample of a study of T-cell memory formation after mild COVID-19. TCRdb re-called the 5' RACE reads with MiXCR, one entry per CDR3 protein. The table records about 470,000 distinct CDR3 sequences, around 27% of them present only once. Sequencing input: PBMCs or a T cell subset sorted from them (not recorded which). Receptors originate from an adult woman who had mild COVID-19 (a few samples of this study predate the infection). Cell type and time point are not known. Each CDR3 is given without its conserved first and last residue. A D gene is named only where the DNA matches it firmly.

.,TRBJ2-5,TRBV18,ASSPTGPKETQY
TRBD1,TRBJ2-2,TRBV18,ASLMGQTNTGELF
.,TRBJ2-1,TRBV19,ASSIGSANEQF
.,TRBJ1-2,TRBV7-2,ASSLAGTPSNYGYT
.,TRBJ2-2,TRBV5-1,ASSLDRVANTGELF
TRBD1,TRBJ2-1,TRBV5-6,ASSLRDRASEQF
TRBD1,TRBJ1-2,TRBV5-6,ASSVGTGGAGGYT
.,TRBJ2-1,TRBV20-1,SATTVSYNEQF
.,TRBJ2-4,TRBV2,ASGLAKNIQY
TRBD2,TRBJ2-1,TRBV7-6,ASSPGGLHNEQF
TRBD2,TRBJ2-1,TRBV11-3,ASSPWGGSYNEQF
TRBD2,TRBJ2-3,TRBV12-3/TRBV12-4,ASSLAGGGTDTQY
.,TRBJ2-1,TRBV11-2,ASSWTPLGNEQF
.,TRBJ1-3,TRBV7-8,ASSQSWQNSGNTIY
TRBD1,TRBJ2-1,TRBV7-8,ASSLDRDNEQF
TRBD1,TRBJ2-5,TRBV30,AWSADRGRETQY
.,TRBJ1-3,TRBV2,ASSVHNTIY
.,TRBJ1-2,TRBV11-2,ASSLGGWDYT
.,TRBJ2-7,TRBV4-3,ASSQGYWGADDEQY
.,TRBJ2-3,TRBV20-1,SAPGLRADTQY
TRBD2,TRBJ2-1,TRBV7-9,ASSLSGSLAGTF
TRBD2,TRBJ2-2,TRBV4-1,ASSQDRAGVDGELF
TRBD2,TRBJ2-7,TRBV6-2/TRBV6-3,ASSYPASSGFSYEQY
TRBD2,TRBJ2-7,TRBV20-1,SGGSSYEQY
.,TRBJ2-2,TRBV12-3/TRBV12-4,ASSLGEGRTSNTGELF
TRBD2,TRBJ2-6,TRBV12-3/TRBV12-4,ASSREVTGANVLT
TRBD2,TRBJ2-2,TRBV6-5,ASSRGLAGDTGELF
TRBD2,TRBJ2-2,TRBV19,ASSITGLAGENTGELF
.,TRBJ2-1,TRBV30,AWSVLPQHEQF
TRBD1,TRBJ1-1,TRBV6-2/TRBV6-3,ASSRRQGAEAF
TRBD2,TRBJ2-3,TRBV11-1,ASSLTASGADTQY
TRBD2,TRBJ2-1,TRBV5-1,ASSFGREGLDGEQF
TRBD1,TRBJ2-7,TRBV30,AWNWDRDYEQY
TRBD1,TRBJ1-2,TRBV12-3/TRBV12-4,ATQDAQGWDGYT
TRBD2,TRBJ2-7,TRBV3-1,ASSQENSGGTY
TRBD2,TRBJ2-5,TRBV20-1,SAWGRLAGETQY
.,TRBJ2-1,TRBV7-8,ASSAPGVELGEQF
.,TRBJ2-3,TRBV5-1,ASSLGRANTQY
.,TRBJ1-2,TRBV9,ASSVETEGYT
.,TRBJ2-7,TRBV20-1,SARDLGGYEQY
.,TRBJ1-2,TRBV4-1,ASSDQEGGNYGYT
TRBD2,TRBJ2-3,TRBV4-3,ASSQDTSGSADTQY
.,TRBJ2-1,TRBV4-3,ASSYMLAGTSNEQF
.,TRBJ2-1,TRBV18,ASSPPGTNNEQF
.,TRBJ2-7,TRBV5-1,ASSLEAGVYEQY
TRBD1,TRBJ2-7,TRBV7-9,ASSSGQGVSYEQY
.,TRBJ2-7,TRBV12-3/TRBV12-4,ASSRGLPQYEQY
.,TRBJ1-5,TRBV4-2,ASSQDGDSYQPQH
TRBD2,TRBJ2-7,TRBV6-2/TRBV6-3,ASSSPQTGASGRTSYEQY
.,TRBJ2-3,TRBV6-6,ASSPRDSTDTQY
.,TRBJ2-1,TRBV29-1,SALQRNEQF
.,TRBJ1-1,TRBV7-9,ASSSKENTEAF
.,TRBJ2-7,TRBV12-3/TRBV12-4,ASSRLYEQY
TRBD2,TRBJ2-1,TRBV9,ASSVEWSGRYNEQF
.,TRBJ2-2,TRBV5-4,ASSTPGARNTGELF